The T cell receptor beta chain described here comes from a study of OX40 agonist ivuxolimab in advanced cancers. At the level of the study: Allowance was made for prior anti-PD-1, anti-PD-L1 or anti-CTLA-4 therapy, and 40% to 45% had some.

Points from the study as a whole: Researchers did not establish what antigens the expanded peripheral T cells target.

Points on this clone: Antigen unknown.

Data came from immunoSEQ multiplex PCR; TCRdb stores just in-frame clones and leaves some out. The table lists over 50,000 clones, roughly 80% of them singletons. This sequence originates from an adult with an advanced solid tumor such as melanoma, head and neck, liver or kidney cancer. This material consisted of CD4+ or CD8+ T cells sorted from blood, taken in a trial of the OX40 agonist ivuxolimab.

CDR3 protein: CASSLGPGLAGDEQFF. Here the CDR3 DNA reads TGTGCCAGCAGCTTAGGCCCGGGACTAGCGGGGGACGAGCAGTTCTTC. The V and J genes are TRBV11-2 and TRBJ2-1, with 14 bases matching TRBD2. V shed 1 base and J 10 bases; nucleotides not matched to a gene: 6. This CDR3 is 16 amino acids long. Germline V gene data show CDR1 as SGHAT and CDR2 as FQNNGV. The variable domain in full, completed from reference TRBV11-2 and TRBJ2-1, reads EAGVAQSPRYKIIEKRQSVAFWCNPISGHATLYWYQQILGQGPKLLIQFQNNGVVDDSQLPKDRFSAERLKGVDSTLKIQPAKLEDSAVYLCASSLGPGLAGDEQFFGPGTRLTVL.